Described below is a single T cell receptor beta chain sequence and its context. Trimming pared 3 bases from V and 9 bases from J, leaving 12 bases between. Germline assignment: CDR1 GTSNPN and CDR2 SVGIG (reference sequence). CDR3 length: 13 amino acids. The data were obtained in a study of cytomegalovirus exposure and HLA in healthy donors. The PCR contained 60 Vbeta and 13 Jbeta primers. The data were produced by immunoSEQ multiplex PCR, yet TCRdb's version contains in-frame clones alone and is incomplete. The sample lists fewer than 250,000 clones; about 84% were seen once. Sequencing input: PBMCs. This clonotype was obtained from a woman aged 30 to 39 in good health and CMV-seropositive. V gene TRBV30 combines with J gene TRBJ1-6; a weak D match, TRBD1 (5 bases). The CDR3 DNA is TGTGCCTGGAGCGGGGGGTTGGGTTCACCCCTCCACTTT. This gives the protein CAWSGGLGSPLHF.